The entry that follows covers one T cell receptor beta chain sequence. Sequencing was performed with immunoSEQ multiplex PCR; in TCRdb, only in-frame clones are kept and a portion is missing. The repertoire holds about 35,000 clones, with over 85% as singletons. This sample was taken from a study of control samples from healthy donors and cancer patients. The CDR3 runs 15 residues. V was clipped by 1 base and J by 10 bases, with 17 bases between them. Per the germline V gene, CDR1 is LNHDA and CDR2 is SQIVND (reference sequence). The source is a man aged 40-49 years with colorectal cancer. V gene TRBV19 combines with J gene TRBJ2-1; D may be TRBD1 or TRBD2 (5 bases each). Sequencing input: PBMCs. The CDR3 is CASSIGPGRAVEQFF. DNA of the CDR3: TGTGCCAGTAGTATAGGTCCAGGGAGAGCTGTAGAGCAGTTCTTC.